This T cell receptor beta chain came from a study of CD8+ T cells in alopecia areata. The wider study: Each of the treated patients was given oral tofacitinib, 5 to 10 mg twice daily, for moderate-to-severe alopecia areata. The study's findings and limits: Whether baseline CD8+ expansion is linked to response remains uncertain, given a single nonresponder.

A word on this clone: Its specificity is unknown.

RNA was isolated and reverse transcribed to cDNA, the sequencing template. TCRdb keeps only in-frame clones here, not all; method: immunoSEQ multiplex PCR. Seen here are over 150,000 clones, 60% observed once, and the top ten hold 12% to 15%. Documented treatment: oral pan-JAK inhibitor, 5-10 mg twice daily. The researchers isolated CD4+ and CD8+ T cells from PBMCs by sorting. The CDR3 spans 14 residues. The ends were cut back, 4 bases at V and 3 bases at J, with 13 bases in the middle. Material: CD4+ T cells sorted from blood, obtained at week 24, from a patient treated with tofacitinib. The source is a human donor with alopecia areata. V and J are TRBV23-1 and TRBJ2-7, with a weak D call TRBD1 (6 bases). TRBV23-1 is an open reading frame, and its role is uncertain. CDR3 protein: CASSPRQEDYEQYF. The DNA for the CDR3 is TGCGCCAGCAGTCCGCGACAGGAGGACTACGAGCAGTACTTC.